The sequence of this T cell receptor (beta chain) was determined in a study of cytomegalovirus exposure and HLA in healthy donors. The primer mix had 60 Vbeta and 13 Jbeta primers. Produced via immunoSEQ multiplex PCR; TCRdb's table is partial and in-frame only. The data show 150,000 or so clones, roughly 80% seen once. V lost 6 bases and J lost 4; bases outside the gene matches: 7. CDR1 MDHEN and CDR2 SYDVKM come from the germline V gene. CDR3 length equals 14 residues. The rearrangement joins TRBV28 to TRBJ2-7; 9 bases are shared with TRBD1. This clonotype was obtained from a man aged 25-45 years in good health and CMV-seropositive. Material: PBMCs. For the CDR3, the DNA is TGTGCCAGCAGGCGGACAGGGGTGGGGTACGAGCAGTACTTC. Protein product: CASRRTGVGYEQYF.